These 28 T cell receptor beta chains were all obtained from the same sample, sequenced in a study of T cell responses to AZD1222 COVID-19 vaccine. The data were produced by immunoSEQ multiplex PCR, yet TCRdb's version contains in-frame clones alone and is incomplete. The profile shows 140,000 to 150,000 clones, 80% to 90% of them singletons. Sequenced material: peripheral blood, taken on day 0 of AZD1222 vaccination. Receptor source: an adult in good health.

The rearrangement links TRBV7-2 to TRBJ1-5, with a tentative D call TRBD1 (6 bases). Trimming removed 3 bases at V and 6 bases at J, with 12 bases between. The CDR3 covers 14 residues. Per germline, CDR1 SGHTA and CDR2 FQGNSA. In DNA, the CDR3 is TGTGCCAGCAGCTTTCTACAGGGTCGTCAGCCCCAGCATTTT. Protein sequence: CASSFLQGRQPQHF.

The V gene is TRBV12-3 or TRBV12-4, the J gene TRBJ2-1; D remains unclear. V dropped 2 bases and J dropped 7 bases, with 9 bases sitting between them. CDR3 size: 13 residues. The CDR3 protein is CASSLTSYNEQFF. CDR3 DNA sequence: TGTGCCAGCAGTTTAACTTCATATAATGAGCAGTTCTTC.

The gene calls are TRBV10-3 and TRBJ2-1, with D uncertain. CDR1 and CDR2 from the germline V gene are ENHRY and SYGVKD. The CDR3 runs 15 residues. Trimming removed 2 bases from V and 4 bases from J, with 12 bases in between. The CDR3 loop is CAISEPRRRYNEQFF. The CDR3 nucleotides are TGTGCCATCAGTGAGCCTAGGCGGCGTTACAATGAGCAGTTCTTC.

The rearrangement links TRBV18 to TRBJ2-7; a weak D match, TRBD1 (6 bases). The germline V and J ends were trimmed by 3 bases and 7 bases, with 10 bases remaining between them. There are 12 residues in the CDR3. Germline CDR1 KGHSH, CDR2 LQKENI. In DNA form, the CDR3 reads TGTGCCAGCTCACCGGGGGCTAGGGAGCAGTACTTC. Residues: CASSPGAREQYF.

The rearrangement uses TRBV6-1 and TRBJ1-6; D is undetermined. The V end lost 1 base, the J end lost 10 bases, and 8 bases lay between the germline ends. The CDR3 runs 13 residues. The germline CDR1 and CDR2 sequences are MNHNS and SASEGT. CDR3 DNA sequence: TGTGCCAGCAGTGAAGATCGGGAATCACCCCTCCACTTT. As protein: CASSEDRESPLHF.

The rearrangement uses TRBV9 and TRBJ2-1, with D hard to call. Trimming took off 4 bases at V and 4 bases at J, with 3 bases between the two ends. The CDR3 runs 11 residues. Germline CDR1 is SGDLS and CDR2 is YYNGEE. Here the CDR3 DNA reads TGTGCCAGCAGCAAATACAATGAGCAGTTCTTC. The encoded protein is CASSKYNEQFF. The full variable domain, in which reference TRBV9 and TRBJ2-1 provide the parts outside the CDR3, is DSGVTQTPKHLITATGQRVTLRCSPRSGDLSVYWYQQSLDQGLQFLIQYYNGEERAKGNILERFSAQQFPDLHSELNLSSLELGDSALYFCASSKYNEQFFGPGTRLTVL.

This chain joins TRBV27 and TRBJ2-3; 7 positions match TRBD2. Unmatched junction bases numbered 7, after V lost 8 bases and J lost 2 bases. CDR3 length: 14 amino acids. Germline CDR1 MNHEY, CDR2 SMNVEV (reference sequence). The CDR3 nucleotides read TGTGCCAGCCAAGCGGGGACTATCACAGATACGCAGTATTTT. The encoded protein is CASQAGTITDTQYF.

This chain joins TRBV9 and TRBJ1-3; D is unclear. Germline loops: CDR1 SGDLS, CDR2 YYNGEE. V was cut by 3 bases and J by 4 bases, with 8 bases left in between. This CDR3 is built from 13 residues. This chain's CDR3 is CASSEGLGNTIYF. Here the CDR3 DNA reads TGTGCCAGCAGCGAAGGCCTCGGAAACACCATATATTTT.

The rearrangement uses TRBV28 and TRBJ1-3; TRBD1 is a possible D gene (5 bases). V lost 4 bases to trimming and J lost 0 bases, with 16 bases between them. The CDR3 sequence is 17 residues long. CDR1 and CDR2 (germline): MDHEN, SYDVKM. CDR3 sequence: CASSSLGQGLSGNTIYF. The CDR3 nucleotides are TGTGCCAGCAGTTCGTTGGGTCAGGGTCTCTCTGGAAACACCATATATTTT.

The CDR3, as DNA: TGTGCCAGCAGTTTACTAGACAGGACTGGAAACACCATATATTTT. This translates into CASSLLDRTGNTIYF. The gene calls are TRBV6-5 and TRBJ1-3; D perhaps matches TRBD1 (6 bases). Between the trimmed V and J ends, which lost 4 bases and 2 bases, there was a span of 12 bases. CDR3 size: 15 residues. Per germline, CDR1 MNHEY and CDR2 SVGAGI.

This clone was seen only once. This chain links TRBV28 with TRBJ1-2; 7 positions match TRBD1. Germline trimming cut 6 bases from V and 4 bases from J; bases unmatched to any gene: 8. Germline assignment: CDR1 MDHEN and CDR2 SYDVKM. The CDR3 covers 14 residues. The CDR3 loop is CASRAGGSGYGYTF. The DNA of the CDR3 is TGTGCCAGCAGAGCAGGGGGAAGTGGCTATGGCTACACCTTC.

V usage is TRBV10-2 and J usage is TRBJ1-2, with 7 bases lining up with TRBD1. The germline V gene has CDR1 WSHSY and CDR2 SAAADI. This CDR3 is built from 15 residues. The V gene end was trimmed by 6 bases and the J gene end by 1 base; junction bases not matched to a gene: 8. The CDR3 protein is CASRDTGVLNYGYTF. The CDR3 DNA follows: TGCGCCAGCAGGGATACAGGGGTACTTAACTATGGCTACACCTTC.

The rearrangement uses TRBV5-1 and TRBJ2-2; TRBD2 aligns across 11 bases. Germline loops: CDR1 SGHRS, CDR2 YFSETQ. This CDR3 contains 17 residues. Trimming cost V 2 bases and J 5 bases; bases outside gene matches: 8. The DNA for the CDR3 is TGCGCCAGCAGCTTCCTCGGACTAGCGGGCTTTACCGGGGAGCTGTTTTTT. Encoded protein: CASSFLGLAGFTGELFF.

The rearrangement links TRBV27 to TRBJ2-3; 11 bases map to TRBD2. With 6 bases clipped from V and 2 bases from J, the junction kept 16 bases outside the gene matches. Germline values: CDR1 MNHEY, CDR2 SMNVEV (reference sequence). The CDR3 has 19 amino acids. The CDR3 protein is CASSRLVPGLADFTDTQYF. The CDR3 coding sequence is TGTGCCAGCAGCCGCCTTGTTCCGGGACTAGCGGACTTCACAGATACGCAGTATTTT.

The rearrangement uses TRBV11-2 and TRBJ1-1; D uncertain. The germline gives CDR1 SGHAT, CDR2 FQNNGV. V shed 4 bases and J shed 1 base, with 10 bases lying between them. The CDR3 has 14 residues. The DNA for the CDR3 is TGTGCCAGCAGCTCCATTACAAGGAACACTGAAGCTTTCTTT. It translates to CASSSITRNTEAFF. The full variable domain, with the rest looked up from reference TRBV11-2 and TRBJ1-1, is EAGVAQSPRYKIIEKRQSVAFWCNPISGHATLYWYQQILGQGPKLLIQFQNNGVVDDSQLPKDRFSAERLKGVDSTLKIQPAKLEDSAVYLCASSSITRNTEAFFGQGTRLTVV.

The chain joins TRBV27 to TRBJ1-1; TRBD1 is a possible D gene (6 bases). Looked up from germline, CDR1 is MNHEY and CDR2 is SMNVEV (reference sequence). Trimming removed 6 bases from V and 4 bases from J, with 12 bases in between. This CDR3 comprises 13 residues. Here the CDR3 DNA reads TGTGCCAGCAGCTTCCGGACAGTCACTGAAGCTTTCTTT. Protein product: CASSFRTVTEAFF.

The gene calls are TRBV2 and TRBJ1-2; 10 bases align to TRBD1. The CDR3 contains 14 residues. With V trimmed by 5 bases and J by 6 bases, 6 bases remained unmatched. CDR1 is SNHLY and CDR2 is FYNNEI in the germline V gene. The CDR3 nucleotides read TGTGCCAGCAGTATTGACAGGGGGCGCGATGGCTACACCTTC. Its protein product is CASSIDRGRDGYTF.

The chain employs TRBV24-1 and TRBJ1-2; D unresolved. This CDR3 region has 12 residues. Germline CDR1 KGHDR, CDR2 SFDVKD. Between the trimmed V and J ends, which lost 3 bases and 8 bases, there was a span of 9 bases. The CDR3 nucleotides are TGTGCCACCAGTGATGACCGGGAGGGCTACACCTTC. It specifies CATSDDREGYTF.

The gene calls are TRBV6-6 and TRBJ2-1, with D perhaps being TRBD1 or TRBD2 (5 bases each). The CDR3 has 14 residues. Trimming took off 6 bases at V and 9 bases at J, with 18 bases between the two ends. Per germline, CDR1 MNHNY and CDR2 SVGAGI (reference sequence). The CDR3 reads CASSAGARWTEQFF. The CDR3 DNA reads TGTGCCAGCAGCGCCGGGGCCCGGTGGACTGAGCAGTTCTTC.

The CDR3 DNA is TGTGCTAGTGGTTTACAGGGTAATGAGGGGAACACTGAAGCTTTCTTT. Protein: CASGLQGNEGNTEAFF. This chain joins TRBV12-5 and TRBJ1-1; possibly TRBD1 for D (6 bases). In germline, CDR1 is LGHNT, CDR2 FRNRAP. Trimming took 3 bases from V and 1 from J, leaving 15 bases between them. The CDR3 is made up of 16 amino acids. Complete variable domain (other parts from reference TRBV12-5 and TRBJ1-1): DARVTQTPRHKVTEMGQEVTMRCQPILGHNTVFWYRQTMMQGLELLAYFRNRAPLDDSGMPKDRFSAEMPDATLATLKIQPSEPRDSAVYFCASGLQGNEGNTEAFFGQGTRLTVV.

This clone appeared a few times. V gene TRBV19 combines with J gene TRBJ2-3; 9 bases match TRBD1. J gave up 11 bases and V 4 bases, and 7 bases lay outside the gene matches. This CDR3 spans 13 amino acids. Germline V gene sequence: CDR1 LNHDA, CDR2 SQIVND (reference sequence). For the CDR3, the DNA is TGTGCCAGTAGTACGACGGGACAGGGTAGGCAGTATTTT. As protein: CASSTTGQGRQYF.

DNA of the CDR3: TGTGCCAGCAGCTTAACGGCCAATGAAAAACTGTTTTTT. It is translated as CASSLTANEKLFF. The chain carries TRBV7-2 and TRBJ1-4; D gene unclear. This CDR3 comprises 13 residues. The germline V gene encodes CDR1 SGHTA and CDR2 FQGNSA. V lost 2 bases and J 5 bases, leaving 6 bases between the germline ends.

The gene calls are TRBV18 and TRBJ1-2; TRBD1 is a possible D gene (5 bases). The CDR3 loop spans 13 amino acids. The germline V and J ends were trimmed by 3 bases and 8 bases, with 13 bases remaining between them. CDR1 and CDR2 from the germline V gene are KGHSH and LQKENI. CDR3 coding DNA: TGTGCCAGCTCACCCGGGGGGATAGAGGGCTACACCTTC. Amino acid sequence: CASSPGGIEGYTF.

The V and J genes are TRBV11-3 and TRBJ2-1; 11 nucleotides match TRBD2. CDR3 size: 19 residues. The germline V gene encodes CDR1 SGHNT and CDR2 YENEEA. J gave up 5 bases and V 4 bases, and 16 bases lay outside the gene matches. The CDR3 is CASSSIYTLGLAADNEQFF. The CDR3 nucleotides read TGTGCCAGCAGCTCTATCTATACCCTGGGACTAGCGGCCGACAATGAGCAGTTCTTC.

V is TRBV7-3 and J is TRBJ2-2, with 8 positions matching TRBD2. With V trimmed by 5 bases and J by 9 bases, 11 bases remained unmatched. Germline loops: CDR1 SGHTA, CDR2 FQGTGA. The CDR3 spans 15 residues. CDR3 sequence reads: CASSPPGGGLRELFF. In DNA, the CDR3 is TGTGCCAGCAGCCCCCCCGGCGGGGGGCTCAGGGAGCTGTTTTTT.

The chain combines TRBV2 with TRBJ1-1, with no clear D. Germline CDR1 is SNHLY and CDR2 is FYNNEI. Between the trimmed V and J ends, which lost 6 bases and 4 bases, there was a span of 18 bases. The CDR3 is made up of 15 amino acids. This chain's CDR3 is CASRTSRSVGTEAFF. The CDR3 coding sequence is TGTGCCAGCAGGACCAGCAGGTCAGTGGGCACTGAAGCTTTCTTT.

This rearrangement joins TRBV7-8 to TRBJ2-2, with D uncertain. With 6 bases removed from V and 5 bases from J, the gap between germline ends came to 7 bases. There are 12 residues in the CDR3. Germline CDR1 SGHVS, CDR2 FQNEAQ. The CDR3, as DNA: TGTGCCAGCAGGTATAGGACCGGGGAGCTGTTTTTT. Its translation is CASRYRTGELFF.

This chain uses TRBV28 with TRBJ1-2; D perhaps matches TRBD1 (6 bases). V dropped 7 bases and J dropped 8 bases, with 17 bases sitting between them. The CDR3 loop spans 13 amino acids. The V gene's germline CDR1 is MDHEN and CDR2 SYDVKM. CDR3 sequence reads: CASIRGGGHGYTF. The DNA of the CDR3 is TGTGCCAGCATTAGGGGGGGAGGGCACGGCTACACCTTC.